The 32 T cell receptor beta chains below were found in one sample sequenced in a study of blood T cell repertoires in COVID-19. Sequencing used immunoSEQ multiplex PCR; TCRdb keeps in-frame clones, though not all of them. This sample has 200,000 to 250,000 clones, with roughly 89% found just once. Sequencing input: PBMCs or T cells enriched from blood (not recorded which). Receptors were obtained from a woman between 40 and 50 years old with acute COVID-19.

CDR3: CATSDFGPRGAFF. The CDR3 DNA reads as TGTGCCACCAGTGATTTCGGCCCCAGGGGAGCTTTCTTT. The V gene is TRBV24-1, the J gene TRBJ1-1; D might be TRBD1 (6 bases). The CDR3 is 13 amino acids. With 1 base removed from V and 10 bases from J, the gap between germline ends came to 12 bases. Germline loops: CDR1 KGHDR, CDR2 SFDVKD.

The CDR3 bases are TGTGCCAGCAGCGAGCCCGGACTAGCGGGGGACATCTACAATGAGCAGTTCTTC. Its protein product is CASSEPGLAGDIYNEQFF. This chain connects TRBV9 to TRBJ2-1; 13 bases fit TRBD2. V gave up 3 bases and J gave up 3 bases; unmatched junction bases: 9. Germline values: CDR1 SGDLS, CDR2 YYNGEE. The CDR3 sequence is 18 residues long.

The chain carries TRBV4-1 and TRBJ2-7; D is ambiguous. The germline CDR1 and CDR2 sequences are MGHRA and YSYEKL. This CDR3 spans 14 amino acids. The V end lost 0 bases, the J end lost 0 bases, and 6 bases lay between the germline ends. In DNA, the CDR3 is TGCGCCAGCAGCCAAGATCGACACTCCTACGAGCAGTACTTC. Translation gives CASSQDRHSYEQYF.

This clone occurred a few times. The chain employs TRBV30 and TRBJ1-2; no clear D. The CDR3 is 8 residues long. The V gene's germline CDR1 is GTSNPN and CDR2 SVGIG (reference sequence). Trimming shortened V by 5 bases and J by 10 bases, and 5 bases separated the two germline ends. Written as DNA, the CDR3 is TGTGCCTGGGAGCACTACACCTTC. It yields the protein CAWEHYTF.

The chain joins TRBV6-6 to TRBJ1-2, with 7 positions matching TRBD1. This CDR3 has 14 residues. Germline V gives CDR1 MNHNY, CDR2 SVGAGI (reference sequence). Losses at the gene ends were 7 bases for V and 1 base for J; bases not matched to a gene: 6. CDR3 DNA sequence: TGTGCCAGCATCTCACAGGGGCGTAACTATGGCTACACCTTC. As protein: CASISQGRNYGYTF.

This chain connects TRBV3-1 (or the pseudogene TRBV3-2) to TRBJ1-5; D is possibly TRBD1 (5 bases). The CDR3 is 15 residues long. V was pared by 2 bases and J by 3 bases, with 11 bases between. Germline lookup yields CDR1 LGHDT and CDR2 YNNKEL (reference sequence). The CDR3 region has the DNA TGTGCCAGCAGCCAACAGGGATGGGACAATCAGCCCCAGCATTTT. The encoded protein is CASSQQGWDNQPQHF.

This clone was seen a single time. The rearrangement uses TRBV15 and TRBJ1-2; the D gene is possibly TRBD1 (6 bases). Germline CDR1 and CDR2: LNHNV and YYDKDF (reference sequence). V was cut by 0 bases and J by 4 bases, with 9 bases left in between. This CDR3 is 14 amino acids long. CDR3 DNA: TGTGCCACCAGCAGAGACTGGACAGTCTATGGCTACACCTTC. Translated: CATSRDWTVYGYTF. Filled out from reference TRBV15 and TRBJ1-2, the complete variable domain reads DAMVIQNPRYQVTQFGKPVTLSCSQTLNHNVMYWYQQKSSQAPKLLFHYYDKDFNNEADTPDNFQSRRPNTSFCFLDIRSPGLGDTAMYLCATSRDWTVYGYTFGSGTRLTVV.

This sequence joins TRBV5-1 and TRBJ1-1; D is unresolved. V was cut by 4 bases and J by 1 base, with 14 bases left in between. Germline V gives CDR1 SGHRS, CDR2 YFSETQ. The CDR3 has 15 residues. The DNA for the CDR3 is TGCGCCAGCAGCCCAGCGGATCGAGGGAACACTGAAGCTTTCTTT. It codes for CASSPADRGNTEAFF.

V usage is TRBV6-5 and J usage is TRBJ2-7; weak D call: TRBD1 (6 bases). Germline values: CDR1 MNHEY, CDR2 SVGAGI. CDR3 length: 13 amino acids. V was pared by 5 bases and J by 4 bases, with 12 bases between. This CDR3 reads CASSKDRGYEQYF. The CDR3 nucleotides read TGTGCCAGCAGTAAGGACAGAGGATACGAGCAGTACTTC.

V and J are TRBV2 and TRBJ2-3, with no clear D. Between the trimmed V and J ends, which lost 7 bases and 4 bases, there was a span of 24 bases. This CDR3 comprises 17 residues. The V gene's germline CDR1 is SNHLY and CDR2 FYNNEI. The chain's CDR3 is CASIRDAVRADSDTQYF. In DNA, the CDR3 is TGTGCCAGCATCCGAGATGCCGTGAGAGCTGACTCAGATACGCAGTATTTT.

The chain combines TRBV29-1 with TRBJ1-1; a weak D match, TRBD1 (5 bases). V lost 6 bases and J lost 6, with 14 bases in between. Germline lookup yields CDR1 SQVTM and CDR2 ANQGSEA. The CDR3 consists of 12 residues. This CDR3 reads CSVQGGEAEAFF. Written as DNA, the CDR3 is TGCAGCGTCCAGGGTGGGGAGGCTGAAGCTTTCTTT.

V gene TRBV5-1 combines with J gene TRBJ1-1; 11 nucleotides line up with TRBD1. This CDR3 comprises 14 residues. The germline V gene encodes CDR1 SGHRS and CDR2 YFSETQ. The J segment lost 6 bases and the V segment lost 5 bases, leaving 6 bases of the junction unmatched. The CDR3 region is CASRPGQGVPEAFF. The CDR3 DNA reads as TGCGCCAGCAGACCGGGACAGGGGGTACCTGAAGCTTTCTTT.

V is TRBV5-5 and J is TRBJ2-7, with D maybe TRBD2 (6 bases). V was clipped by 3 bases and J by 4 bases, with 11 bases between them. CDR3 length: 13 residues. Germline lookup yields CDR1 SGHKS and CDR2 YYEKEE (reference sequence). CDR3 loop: CASSSGDLYEQYV. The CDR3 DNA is TGTGCCAGCAGCTCGGGGGATCTTTACGAGCAGTACGTC.

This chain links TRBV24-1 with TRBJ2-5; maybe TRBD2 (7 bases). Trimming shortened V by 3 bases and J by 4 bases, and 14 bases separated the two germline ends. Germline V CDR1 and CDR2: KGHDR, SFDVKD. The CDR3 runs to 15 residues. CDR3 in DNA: TGTGCCACCAGTGATCCCCTGGGGGGGGCAGAGACCCAGTACTTC. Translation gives CATSDPLGGAETQYF.

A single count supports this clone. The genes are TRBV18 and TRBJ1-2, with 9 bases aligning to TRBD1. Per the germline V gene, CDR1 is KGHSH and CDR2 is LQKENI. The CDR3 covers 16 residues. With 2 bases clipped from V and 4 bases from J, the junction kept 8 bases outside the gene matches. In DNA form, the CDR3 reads TGTGCCAGCTCACCAGTCCCGGGACAGGGTTTCTATGGCTACACCTTC. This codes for CASSPVPGQGFYGYTF.

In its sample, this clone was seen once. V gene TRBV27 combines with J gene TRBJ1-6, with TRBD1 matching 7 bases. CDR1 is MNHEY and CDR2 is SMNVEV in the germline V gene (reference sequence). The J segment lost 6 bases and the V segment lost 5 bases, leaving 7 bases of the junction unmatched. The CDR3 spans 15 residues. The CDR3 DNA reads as TGTGCCAGCAGTCAAAATCGACAGGGTAATTCACCCCTCCACTTT. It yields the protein CASSQNRQGNSPLHF.

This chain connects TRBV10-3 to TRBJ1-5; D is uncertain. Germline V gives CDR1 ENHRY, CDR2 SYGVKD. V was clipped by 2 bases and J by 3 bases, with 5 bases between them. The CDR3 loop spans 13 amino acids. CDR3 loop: CAISEELNQPQHF. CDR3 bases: TGTGCCATCAGTGAGGAGCTCAATCAGCCCCAGCATTTT.

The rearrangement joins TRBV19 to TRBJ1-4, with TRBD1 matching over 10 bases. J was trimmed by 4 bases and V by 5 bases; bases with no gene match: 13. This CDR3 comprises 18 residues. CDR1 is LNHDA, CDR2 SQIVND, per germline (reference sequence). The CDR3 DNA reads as TGTGCCAGTAGTGCGGGACAGGGGACCCCTCGGGGTAATGAAAAACTGTTTTTT. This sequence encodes CASSAGQGTPRGNEKLFF.

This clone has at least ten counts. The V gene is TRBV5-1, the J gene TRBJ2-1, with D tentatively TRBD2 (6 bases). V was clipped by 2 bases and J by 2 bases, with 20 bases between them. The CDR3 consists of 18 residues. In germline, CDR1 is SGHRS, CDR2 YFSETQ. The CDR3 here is CASSLDPSIAAPYNEQFF. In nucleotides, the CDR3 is TGCGCCAGCAGCTTAGACCCTTCAATAGCGGCTCCCTACAATGAGCAGTTCTTC.

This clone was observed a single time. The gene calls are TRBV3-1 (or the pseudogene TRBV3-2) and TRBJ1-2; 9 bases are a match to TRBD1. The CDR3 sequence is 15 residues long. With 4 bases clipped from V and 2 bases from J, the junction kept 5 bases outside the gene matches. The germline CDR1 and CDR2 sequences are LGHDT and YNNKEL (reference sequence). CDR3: CASSPGGTGNYGYTF. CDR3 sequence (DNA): TGTGCCAGCAGCCCCGGGGGGACAGGGAACTATGGCTACACCTTC.

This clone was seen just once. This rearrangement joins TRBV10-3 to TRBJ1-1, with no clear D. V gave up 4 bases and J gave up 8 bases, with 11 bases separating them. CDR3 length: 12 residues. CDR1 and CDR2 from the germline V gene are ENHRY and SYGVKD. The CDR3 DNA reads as TGTGCCATCAGTGCAGCGGGAGGGGAAGCTTTCTTT. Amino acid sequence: CAISAAGGEAFF.

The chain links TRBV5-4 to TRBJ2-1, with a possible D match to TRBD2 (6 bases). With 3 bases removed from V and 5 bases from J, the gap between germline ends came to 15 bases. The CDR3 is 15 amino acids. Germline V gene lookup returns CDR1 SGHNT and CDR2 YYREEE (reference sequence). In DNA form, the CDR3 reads TGTGCCAGCAGCTGGGGCGGGGCGCGAGACAATGAGCAGTTCTTC. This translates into CASSWGGARDNEQFF.

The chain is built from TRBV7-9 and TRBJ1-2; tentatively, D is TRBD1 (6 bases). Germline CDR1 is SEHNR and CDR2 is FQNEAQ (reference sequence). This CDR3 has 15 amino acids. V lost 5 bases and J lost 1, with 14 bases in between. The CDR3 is CASSLKQGRNYGYTF. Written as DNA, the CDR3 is TGTGCCAGCAGCCTTAAACAGGGACGTAACTATGGCTACACCTTC. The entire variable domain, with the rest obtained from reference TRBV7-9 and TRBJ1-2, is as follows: DTGVSQNPRHKITKRGQNVTFRCDPISEHNRLYWYRQTLGQGPEFLTYFQNEAQLEKSRLLSDRFSAERPKGSFSTLEIQRTEQGDSAMYLCASSLKQGRNYGYTFGSGTRLTVV.

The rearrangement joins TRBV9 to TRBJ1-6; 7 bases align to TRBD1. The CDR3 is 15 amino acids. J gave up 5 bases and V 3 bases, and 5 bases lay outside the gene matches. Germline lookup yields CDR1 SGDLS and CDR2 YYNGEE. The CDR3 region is CASSALDRHNSPLHF. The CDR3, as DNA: TGTGCCAGCAGCGCACTGGACAGGCATAATTCACCCCTCCACTTT.

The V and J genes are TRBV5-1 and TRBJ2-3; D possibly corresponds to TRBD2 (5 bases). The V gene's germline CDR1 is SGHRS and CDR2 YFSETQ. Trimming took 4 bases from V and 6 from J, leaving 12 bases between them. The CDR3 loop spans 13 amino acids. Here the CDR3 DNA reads TGCGCCAGCAGCCGTTTCTCGGGGGATACGCAGTATTTT. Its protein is CASSRFSGDTQYF.

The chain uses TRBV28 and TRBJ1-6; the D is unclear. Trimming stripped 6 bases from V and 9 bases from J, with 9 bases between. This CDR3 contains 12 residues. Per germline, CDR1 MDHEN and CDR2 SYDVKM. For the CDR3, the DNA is TGTGCCAGCAGCCAAATACTTTCACCCCTCCACTTT. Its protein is CASSQILSPLHF.

For the CDR3, the DNA is TGTGCCAGCAGCCGAATGACTAGCGGGGTAATAAATGAGCAGTTCTTC. Its protein product is CASSRMTSGVINEQFF. The chain carries TRBV9 and TRBJ2-1; 11 bases are a match to TRBD2. The CDR3 contains 16 residues. Per germline, CDR1 SGDLS and CDR2 YYNGEE. V gave up 4 bases and J gave up 7 bases; unmatched junction bases: 10.

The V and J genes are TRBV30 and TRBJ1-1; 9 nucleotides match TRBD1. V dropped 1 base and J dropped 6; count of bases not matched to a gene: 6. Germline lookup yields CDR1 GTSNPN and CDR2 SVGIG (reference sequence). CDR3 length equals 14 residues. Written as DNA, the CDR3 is TGTGCCTGGAGTGCCCGGGACAGGGTACCTGAAGCTTTCTTT. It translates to CAWSARDRVPEAFF.

The DNA for the CDR3 is TGTGCCACCAGTGCGGTCGAGGGTTTTGACTACAATGAGCAGTTCTTC. Residues: CATSAVEGFDYNEQFF. The V call is TRBV24-1, the J call TRBJ2-1, with D possibly being TRBD2 (5 bases). CDR3 size: 16 residues. Trimming cost V 5 bases and J 3 bases, with 16 bases left between them. CDR1 KGHDR and CDR2 SFDVKD come from the germline V gene.

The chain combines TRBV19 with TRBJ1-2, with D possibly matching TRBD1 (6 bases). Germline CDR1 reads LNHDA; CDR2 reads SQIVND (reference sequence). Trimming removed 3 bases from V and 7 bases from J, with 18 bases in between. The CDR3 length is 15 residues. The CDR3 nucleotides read TGTGCCAGTAGTATGGGTACAGGGAAATCGGGTGGCTACACCTTC. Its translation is CASSMGTGKSGGYTF.

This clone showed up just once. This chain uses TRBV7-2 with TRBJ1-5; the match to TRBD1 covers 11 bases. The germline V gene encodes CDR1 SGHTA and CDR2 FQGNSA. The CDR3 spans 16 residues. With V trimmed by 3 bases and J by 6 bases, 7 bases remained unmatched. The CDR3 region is CASSFGGQGVAQPQHF. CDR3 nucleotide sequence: TGTGCCAGCAGCTTCGGGGGACAGGGGGTTGCTCAGCCCCAGCATTTT.

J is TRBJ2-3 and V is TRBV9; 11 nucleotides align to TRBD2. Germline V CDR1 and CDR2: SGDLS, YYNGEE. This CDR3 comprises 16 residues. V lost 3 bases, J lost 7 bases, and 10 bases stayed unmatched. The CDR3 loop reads CASSATVAGGPYTQYF. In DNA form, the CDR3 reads TGTGCCAGCAGCGCGACCGTAGCGGGGGGGCCGTATACGCAGTATTTT. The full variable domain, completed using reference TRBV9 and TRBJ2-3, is DSGVTQTPKHLITATGQRVTLRCSPRSGDLSVYWYQQSLDQGLQFLIQYYNGEERAKGNILERFSAQQFPDLHSELNLSSLELGDSALYFCASSATVAGGPYTQYFGPGTRLTVL.